One sample yielded the 2 T cell receptor beta chains listed below, sequenced in a study of blood T cell repertoires in COVID-19. The assay was immunoSEQ multiplex PCR, and TCRdb's table has in-frame clones only and misses some. The sample has more than 95,000 clones, roughly four fifths seen once. Sequencing was carried out using peripheral blood. The receptors stem from a man aged 25 to 40 with COVID-19, enrolled during active disease.

The rearrangement uses TRBV19 and TRBJ2-5; D unclear. The CDR3 spans 15 residues. V dropped 6 bases and J dropped 0 bases, with 14 bases sitting between them. The V gene's germline CDR1 is LNHDA and CDR2 SQIVND (reference sequence). This chain's CDR3 is CASRVSSTNQETQYF. DNA for the CDR3: TGTGCCAGTAGAGTGAGTAGCACAAACCAAGAGACCCAGTACTTC.

The gene calls are TRBV5-1 and TRBJ2-5; 9 bases agree with TRBD2. The CDR3 is made up of 15 amino acids. J gave up 4 bases and V 4 bases, and 8 bases lay outside the gene matches. Germline CDR1 reads SGHRS; CDR2 reads YFSETQ. CDR3: CASSAGLAGRETQYF. As DNA, the CDR3 is TGCGCCAGCAGCGCGGGACTAGCCGGGCGAGAGACCCAGTACTTC.